The rows below give T cell receptor beta chains drawn from one sample of a study of blood T cell repertoires in COVID-19. Profiled with immunoSEQ multiplex PCR; TCRdb holds only in-frame clones, not every one. The sample shows roughly 400,000 clones, approximately 89% of them seen only once. The sample comprised peripheral blood. The receptors originated from a woman aged 55-69 years with COVID-19, enrolled during active disease. Each CDR3 is given with its conserved first and last residue. The D gene is left open where the match is weak. Size tells how often a clone was seen (once, few, many) or the class of an expanded clone, and some rows leave it out.

V gene	J gene	clone size	D gene	CDR3 protein	CDR3 DNA
TRBV18	TRBJ1-1	NA	TRBD1	CASSPEQGVNTEAFF	TGTGCCAGCTCACCAGAGCAGGGGGTGAACACTGAAGCTTTCTTT
TRBV19	TRBJ1-4	NA	NA	CASSMVGGVRLNEKLFF	TGTGCCAGTAGTATGGTCGGGGGAGTGAGGTTAAATGAAAAACTGTTTTTT
TRBV19	TRBJ2-1	NA	NA	CASSPSRNNEQFF	TGTGCCAGTAGTCCATCTAGGAACAATGAGCAGTTCTTC
TRBV6-1	TRBJ1-6	NA	TRBD1	CASSSQTGGSSPLHF	TGTGCCAGCAGTTCCCAGACAGGGGGAAGTTCACCCCTCCACTTT
TRBV18	TRBJ2-7	NA	TRBD1	CASSLGGQGAYEQYF	TGTGCCAGCTCACTCGGAGGACAGGGGGCTTACGAGCAGTACTTC
TRBV29-1	TRBJ2-5	NA	NA	CSVEDQNQYF	TGCAGCGTTGAAGACCAAAACCAGTACTTC
TRBV5-8	TRBJ2-6	NA	NA	CASIWWGAGANVLTF	TGTGCCAGCATCTGGTGGGGGGCTGGGGCCAACGTCCTGACTTTC
TRBV9	TRBJ1-2	NA	NA	CASSSSGHHYGYTF	TGTGCCAGCAGCTCAAGTGGACACCACTATGGCTACACCTTC
TRBV28	TRBJ2-7	once	TRBD1	CASSSSRGTSYEQYF	TGTGCCAGCAGTTCGAGCAGGGGGACCTCCTACGAGCAGTACTTC
TRBV9	TRBJ1-1	NA	NA	CASSVQAINTEAFF	TGTGCCAGCAGCGTACAGGCGATTAACACTGAAGCTTTCTTT
TRBV5-1	TRBJ2-1	NA	TRBD2	CASSATGTTNNEQFF	TGCGCCAGCAGCGCTACCGGGACTACCAACAATGAGCAGTTCTTC
TRBV14	TRBJ2-7	once	TRBD1	CASRRQGAYEQYF	TGTGCCAGCAGACGACAGGGAGCCTACGAGCAGTACTTC
TRBV27	TRBJ1-2	NA	NA	CASSSGNYGYTF	TGTGCCAGCAGTTCCGGGAACTATGGCTACACCTTC
TRBV2	TRBJ1-2	once	NA	CASRTREDNYGYTF	TGTGCCAGCCGGACCCGGGAAGATAACTATGGCTACACCTTC
TRBV28	TRBJ1-2	NA	TRBD1	CATDRVTGYTF	TGTGCCACCGACAGGGTTACTGGCTACACCTTC
TRBV4-2	TRBJ2-2	NA	NA	CASSQDELRAANTGELFF	TGTGCCAGCAGCCAAGATGAGCTACGAGCTGCGAACACCGGGGAGCTGTTTTTT
TRBV25-1	TRBJ1-2	few	NA	CASRGETGTNYGYTF	TGTGCCAGCAGGGGGGAGACAGGCACTAACTATGGCTACACCTTC
TRBV4-1	TRBJ2-5	NA	NA	CASSQFRRQRQETQYF	TGCGCCAGCAGCCAATTTCGGCGGCAGAGACAAGAGACCCAGTACTTC
TRBV28	TRBJ1-6	NA	NA	CASSLHRDSAPLHF	TGTGCCAGCAGTTTACACAGGGATAGTGCACCCCTCCACTTT